The TCR beta chain described here comes from a study of blood T cell repertoires in COVID-19 (dated by TCRdb to 2020 to 2022). About the investigation overall: Collaborator samples came from the United States, Italy and Spain and covered acute and convalescent phases of COVID-19. The prospective study material was composed of cDNA or gDNA derived from T cells, B-cell-depleted T cells, or PBMCs. The dataset comprised deeply sampled blood TCRbeta repertoires from subjects exposed to, actively infected with, or recovered from COVID-19. The repertoires were made available in a free public database intended to serve as a resource for research on the immune response to SARS-CoV-2. The samples were drawn from the first 160 participants of the ongoing ImmuneRACE study and from 950 to 1,500 subjects provided by 6 global collaborators. Sample metadata almost always included a de-identified subject ID, COVID-19 status, age in years and sex. Where available, HLA class I and class II types were taken from metadata supplied by the sample provider and were not determined by assay-based typing.

Whole blood was collected in K2EDTA tubes by collaborating institutions according to the institutions' own protocols. For TCRbeta analysis, collaborators shipped samples in one of three forms: frozen whole blood, isolated PBMCs, or DNA extracted from either of those sample types. The CDR3 sequence holds 13 residues, the cysteine and phenylalanine included. Just CDR3 DNA is preserved here, 39 bases in frame from base 1. Looking up the germline V gene yields CDR1 SGHTA and CDR2 FQGNSA. Relative to germline, V is 6 bases shorter and J is 2 bases shorter, with 10 bases between their ends. Concerning this clone itself: This clone's antigen is unknown. The record has no base qualities; no much larger clone is one base away.

TCRbeta CDR3 regions were amplified from genomic DNA using the immunoSEQ Assay, a bias-controlled multiplex PCR. On the authors' methods: The number of nucleated cells in each sample was estimated from the amplification of reference gene primers within the assay. To quantify the absolute abundance of each unique TCRbeta CDR3 rearrangement, sequence reads were collapsed and filtered. For each sample, productive Simpson clonality was calculated as the square root of Simpson's diversity index across productive rearrangements. TCRdb took over this immuneACCESS table, retaining in-frame rearrangements with V and J assigned. Such tables are incomplete; in checked studies, under half of the missing clones stem from an unresolved V gene, and the remainder is unexplained. V, J and clone size were drawn from that table, and D and trimming were deduced from the DNA. Recorded for this sample are 250,000 or so clones; about four fifths of them occurred a single time. Of the sample, about 10% falls within the top ten clones.

The full study reports these points: The quantity of clinical and demographic metadata differed by source and by participant and was supplied without curation.

Sequenced: peripheral blood. The chain is assembled from TRBV7-2 and TRBJ1-2; no D segment can be confidently identified. The clonotype was recovered from a man older than 75 with acute or convalescent COVID-19. The nucleotides read TGTGCCAGCAGGACTACGGGAAACTATGGCTACACCTTC. This encodes CASRTTGNYGYTF. The variable domain in full, with residues beyond the CDR3 obtained from the reference TRBV7-2 and TRBJ1-2 genes, is GAGVSQSPSNKVTEKGKDVELRCDPISGHTALYWYRQSLGQGLEFLIYFQGNSAPDKSGLPSDRFSAERTGGSVSTLTIQRTQQEDSAVYLCASRTTGNYGYTFGSGTRLTVV.